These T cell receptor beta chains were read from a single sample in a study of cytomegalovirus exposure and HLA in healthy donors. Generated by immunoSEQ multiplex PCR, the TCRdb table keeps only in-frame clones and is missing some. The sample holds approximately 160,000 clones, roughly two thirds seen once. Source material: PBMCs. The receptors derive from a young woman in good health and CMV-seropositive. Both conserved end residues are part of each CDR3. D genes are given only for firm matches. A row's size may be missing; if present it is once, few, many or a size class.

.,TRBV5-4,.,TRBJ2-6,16,CASSPSLATGANVLTF,TGTGCCAGCAGCCCGAGCCTAGCGACTGGGGCCAACGTCCTGACTTTC
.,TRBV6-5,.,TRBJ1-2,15,CASSYLGGNFYGYTF,TGTGCCAGCAGTTATTTAGGGGGTAATTTCTATGGCTACACCTTC
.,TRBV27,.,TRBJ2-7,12,CASSLPGNEQYF,TGTGCCAGCAGTTTACCAGGGAACGAGCAGTACTTC
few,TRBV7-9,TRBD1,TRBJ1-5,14,CASSRDRSNQPQHF,TGTGCCAGCAGCCGGGACAGATCCAATCAGCCCCAGCATTTT
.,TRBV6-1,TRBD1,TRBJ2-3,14,CASRDRESTDTQYF,TGTGCCAGCAGAGACAGGGAAAGCACAGATACGCAGTATTTT
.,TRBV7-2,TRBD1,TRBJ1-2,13,CASSSTGGVGYTF,TGTGCCAGCAGCTCAACAGGGGGGGTCGGCTACACCTTC
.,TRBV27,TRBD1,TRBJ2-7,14,CASSLIQGAQEQYF,TGTGCCAGCAGTTTGATCCAGGGGGCGCAGGAGCAGTACTTC
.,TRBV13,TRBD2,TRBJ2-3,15,CASSLQAGSADTQYF,TGTGCCAGCAGCCTTCAAGCGGGAAGCGCAGATACGCAGTATTTT
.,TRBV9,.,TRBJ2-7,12,CASSATGYEQYF,TGTGCCAGCAGCGCTACGGGGTACGAGCAGTACTTC
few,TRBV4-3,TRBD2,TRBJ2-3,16,CASSQELAGSTDTQYF,TGCGCCAGCAGCCAAGAACTAGCGGGGTCCACAGATACGCAGTATTTT
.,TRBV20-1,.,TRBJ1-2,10,CSASTGRPTF,TGCAGTGCTAGCACCGGGAGGCCCACTTTC
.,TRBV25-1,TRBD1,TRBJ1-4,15,CASSEPGGGNEKLFF,TGTGCCAGCAGTGAACCGGGAGGGGGCAATGAAAAACTGTTTTTT
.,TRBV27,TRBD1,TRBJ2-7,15,CASSLARDSSYEQYF,TGTGCCAGCAGTCTCGCCAGGGACAGCTCCTACGAGCAGTACTTC
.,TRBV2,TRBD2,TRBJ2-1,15,CASTTGTSSYNEQFF,TGTGCCAGCACAACCGGGACTAGCTCCTACAATGAGCAGTTCTTC
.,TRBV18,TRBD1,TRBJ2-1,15,CASSPGQGGLGEQFF,TGTGCCAGCTCACCTGGACAGGGTGGATTAGGTGAGCAGTTCTTC
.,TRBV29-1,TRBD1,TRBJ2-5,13,CSVEGQGNLPEYF,TGCAGCGTTGAGGGACAGGGGAACCTACCAGAGTACTTC
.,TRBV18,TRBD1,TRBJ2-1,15,CASSRGTGGYNEQFF,TGTGCCAGCTCCCGGGGGACAGGAGGGTATAATGAGCAGTTCTTC
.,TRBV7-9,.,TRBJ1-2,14,CASSLLDRAYGYTF,TGTGCCAGCAGCTTACTTGACAGAGCTTATGGCTACACCTTC
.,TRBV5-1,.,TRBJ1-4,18,CASSFGTIRVTTNEKLFF,TGCGCCAGCAGCTTTGGAACTATCCGGGTCACAACTAATGAAAAACTGTTTTTT
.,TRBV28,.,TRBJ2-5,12,CASTSSRETQYF,TGTGCCAGCACCTCGAGTCGAGAGACCCAGTACTTC
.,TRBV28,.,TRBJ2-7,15,CASSTLRQVLYEQYF,TGTGCCAGCAGCACCCTCCGACAGGTCCTCTACGAGCAGTACTTC
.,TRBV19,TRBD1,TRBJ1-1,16,CASSIWTGGVGREAFF,TGTGCCAGTAGTATTTGGACAGGGGGTGTGGGCCGTGAAGCTTTCTTT
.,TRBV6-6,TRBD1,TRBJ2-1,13,CASSQDRNSGQFF,TGTGCCAGCAGTCAGGACAGGAACTCGGGGCAGTTCTTC
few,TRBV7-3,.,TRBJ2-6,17,CASSLTATSSGANVLTF,TGTGCCAGCAGCTTAACAGCTACGAGCTCTGGGGCCAACGTCCTGACTTTC
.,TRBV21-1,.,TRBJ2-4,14,CASTCRAAKNIQYF,TGTGCCAGCACGTGCAGGGCAGCCAAAAACATTCAGTACTTC
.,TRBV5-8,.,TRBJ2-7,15,CASSLGRAPSYEQYF,TGTGCCAGCAGCTTGGGGCGGGCCCCCTCCTACGAGCAGTACTTC
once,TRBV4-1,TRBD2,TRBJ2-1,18,CASSQDGGTSGSLNEQFF,TGCGCCAGCAGCCAAGATGGTGGGACTAGCGGGAGTTTGAATGAGCAGTTCTTC
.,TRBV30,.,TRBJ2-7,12,CAWAQGPYEQYF,TGTGCCTGGGCGCAGGGGCCCTACGAGCAGTACTTC
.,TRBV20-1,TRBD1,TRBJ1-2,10,CSARPTGWAF,TGCAGTGCTAGACCGACAGGGTGGGCCTTC
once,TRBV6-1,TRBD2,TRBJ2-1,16,CASSEGLAVSYNEQFF,TGTGCCAGCAGTGAAGGTCTAGCGGTCTCCTACAATGAGCAGTTCTTC
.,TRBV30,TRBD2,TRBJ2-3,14,CAWVTSRITDTQYF,TGTGCCTGGGTGACTAGCCGGATCACAGATACGCAGTATTTT
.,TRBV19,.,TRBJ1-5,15,CASSRTDQGYQPQHF,TGTGCCAGTAGCCGGACGGATCAGGGATATCAGCCCCAGCATTTT